One and the same sample provided the 8 T cell receptor beta chains below, sequenced in a study of T cell changes during pregnancy in multiple sclerosis. Method: immunoSEQ multiplex PCR; TCRdb's copy keeps in-frame clones and lacks some. The data show about 85,000 clones, with just over 90% seen just once and under 3% held by the top ten. Sequencing used peripheral blood, obtained in the first trimester of pregnancy. The receptors were gathered from a female donor with multiple sclerosis, enrolled in a pregnancy study.

This chain joins TRBV7-6 and TRBJ2-1; 9 nucleotides match TRBD1. Germline V lookup: CDR1 SGHVS, CDR2 FNYEAQ. CDR3 length equals 15 residues. The ends lost 3 bases at V and 5 bases at J; junction bases unmatched: 5. CDR3 amino acids: CASSLDRGRDNEQFF. The CDR3 DNA is TGTGCCAGCAGCTTGGACAGGGGCCGCGACAATGAGCAGTTCTTC.

The chain uses TRBV7-8 and TRBJ2-7; 7 bases match TRBD1. Trimming cost V 5 bases and J 4 bases; bases outside gene matches: 11. CDR3 length: 15 amino acids. Germline-derived CDR1 and CDR2 are SGHVS and FQNEAQ. The CDR3 sequence is CASSLDRTKLYEQYF. The DNA for the CDR3 is TGTGCCAGCAGCCTGGACAGGACGAAACTATACGAGCAGTACTTC.

V usage is TRBV4-1 and J usage is TRBJ2-2; D is ambiguous. The CDR3 is 14 residues long. In germline, CDR1 is MGHRA, CDR2 YSYEKL. V dropped 1 base and J dropped 2 bases, with 5 bases sitting between them. The CDR3 DNA sequence: TGCGCCAGCAGCCAAGCCCAAAACACCGGGGAGCTGTTTTTT. It encodes CASSQAQNTGELFF.

The rearrangement uses TRBV5-3 and TRBJ1-5; D not certain. TRBV5-3 has ORF status, its function being uncertain. V lost 3 bases, J lost 3 bases, and 4 bases lay in between. This CDR3 is 12 amino acids long. The DNA for the CDR3 is TGTGCCAGAAGCTATAACAATCAGCCCCAGCATTTT. Translation gives CARSYNNQPQHF.

The chain carries TRBV28 and TRBJ1-4; 9 nucleotides align to TRBD1. Germline lookup yields CDR1 MDHEN and CDR2 SYDVKM. V was clipped by 5 bases and J by 8 bases; unmatched bases: 6. This CDR3 spans 14 amino acids. The CDR3 reads CASSLQGAGEKLFF. CDR3 bases: TGTGCCAGCAGTCTACAGGGGGCGGGGGAAAAACTGTTTTTT.

This sequence joins TRBV6-1 and TRBJ2-3; tentatively, D is TRBD2 (6 bases). Per germline, CDR1 MNHNS and CDR2 SASEGT. This CDR3 is 14 amino acids long. V was cut by 7 bases and J by 2 bases, with 13 bases left in between. The CDR3 loop is CASTKAGATDTQYF. CDR3 DNA: TGTGCCAGCACCAAAGCGGGCGCCACAGATACGCAGTATTTT.

CDR3 sequence (DNA): TGTGCCAGCAGCTCACCCGCCAGGAAGAACACTGAAGCTTTCTTT. It is translated as CASSSPARKNTEAFF. The V gene is TRBV5-4, the J gene TRBJ1-1; D is uncertain. CDR3 length: 15 amino acids. Trimming pared 3 bases from V and 1 base from J, leaving 13 bases between. Germline V gives CDR1 SGHNT, CDR2 YYREEE (reference sequence).

The rearrangement links TRBV27 to TRBJ2-4, with 8 bases that match TRBD2. The CDR3 runs to 14 residues. V trimming: 4 bases; J trimming: 8 bases; junction bases outside the gene matches: 7. Germline values: CDR1 MNHEY, CDR2 SMNVEV (reference sequence). The CDR3 reads CASSSGGPEDIQYF. CDR3 nucleotide sequence: TGTGCCAGCAGTTCGGGGGGGCCTGAGGACATTCAGTACTTC.